The TCR beta chain under discussion was sequenced for a study of control samples from healthy donors and cancer patients. V was cut by 6 bases and J by 5 bases, with 10 bases left in between. Germline-derived CDR1 and CDR2 are DFQATT and SNEGSKA (reference sequence). The CDR3 totals 11 residues. Sequenced by immunoSEQ multiplex PCR; TCRdb stores in-frame clones only, minus some. Of about 73,000 clones in the sample, roughly 94% were seen once. The sequenced sample consisted of blood. This chain connects TRBV20-1 to TRBJ1-1; D gene ambiguous. The receptor's source is a woman between 35 and 50 years old in good health. The CDR3 nucleotides are TGCAGTGCGTCAGGAAGGACTGAAGCTTTCTTT. Its protein is CSASGRTEAFF.